What follows is one T cell receptor beta chain and its context. Its antigen remains unknown. The entry originates in a study of shared clonotypes between healthy human individuals. Recent acute infections and vaccinations were absent in the healthy HIV-negative adult donors. With 6 bases clipped from V and 6 bases from J, the junction kept 9 bases outside the gene matches. CDR1 and CDR2 (germline): MDHEN, SYDVKM. The length of the CDR3 is 14 residues. Study observations and caveats: Roughly 5.3% of naive CD4 clonotypes were common to a handful of donors.

Profiling relied on immunoSEQ multiplex PCR, and the TCRdb table lists in-frame clones only, not all of them. The sample lists some 1.5 million clones; around 97% were seen once. Sample: naive CD4+ T cells sorted from blood. The subset denotes: CD45RA+ positively selected. This chain uses TRBV28 with TRBJ2-7; TRBD1 aligns across 9 bases. This sequence originates from a young man in good health. The CDR3 DNA sequence: TGTGCCAGCAGCCCTTCGGGACAGGGAGTCGAGCAGTACTTC. The encoded protein is CASSPSGQGVEQYF.